This T cell receptor (beta chain) was identified in a study of TET2 disruption in CD19-targeted CAR T cells. As to treatment: autologous CTL019 cells: CD19 CAR with 4-1BB and CD3 zeta domains. Remarks on this clone: Antigen specificity is unknown. The read ends 3 residues shy of where the CDR3 ends; the end is completed using the germline J gene.

Here immunoSEQ multiplex PCR was the method, and the copy in TCRdb shows in-frame clones only, minus some. Here the sample table reports tens of thousands of clones. Germline CDR1 reads SNHLY; CDR2 reads FYNNEI. This CDR3 has 15 residues. The rearrangement links TRBV2 to TRBJ2-4; 10 nucleotides align to TRBD1. The source material was CD8- CAR+ T cells sorted from cultured blood T cells, sampled for CD19 CAR T cell therapy. Subset: CD8-negative CAR-positive T cells from the infusion product. This receptor was identified in a man aged 65 to 85 with chronic lymphocytic leukemia. The CDR3 DNA, read in part, is TGTGCCAGCAGTGACAGGACAGGGGGAAGTCAGCCT. This codes for CASSDRTGGSQP. The whole CDR3 sequence is CASSDRTGGSQPQYF.